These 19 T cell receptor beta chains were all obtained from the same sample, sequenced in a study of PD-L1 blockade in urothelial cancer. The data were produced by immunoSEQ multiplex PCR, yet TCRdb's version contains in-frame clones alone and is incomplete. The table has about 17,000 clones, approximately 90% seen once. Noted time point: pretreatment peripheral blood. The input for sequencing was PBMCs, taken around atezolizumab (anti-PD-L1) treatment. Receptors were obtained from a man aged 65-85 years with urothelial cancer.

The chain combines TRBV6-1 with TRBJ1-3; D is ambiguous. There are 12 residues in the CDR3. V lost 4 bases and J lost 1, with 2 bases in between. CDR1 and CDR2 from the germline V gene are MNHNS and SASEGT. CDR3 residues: CASSASGNTIYF. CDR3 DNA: TGTGCCAGCAGTGCGTCTGGAAACACCATATATTTT.

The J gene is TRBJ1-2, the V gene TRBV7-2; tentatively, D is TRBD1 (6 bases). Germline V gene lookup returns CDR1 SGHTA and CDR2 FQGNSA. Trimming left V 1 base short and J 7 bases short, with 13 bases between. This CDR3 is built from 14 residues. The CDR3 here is CASSLDVGAGGYTF. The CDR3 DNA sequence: TGTGCCAGCAGCTTAGATGTGGGGGCAGGTGGCTACACCTTC.

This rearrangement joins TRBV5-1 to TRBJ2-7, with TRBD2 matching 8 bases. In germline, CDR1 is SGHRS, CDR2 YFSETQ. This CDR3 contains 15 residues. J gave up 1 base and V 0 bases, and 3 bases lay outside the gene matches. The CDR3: CASSLDGGASYEQYF. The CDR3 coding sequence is TGCGCCAGCAGCTTGGACGGGGGGGCTTCCTACGAGCAGTACTTC.

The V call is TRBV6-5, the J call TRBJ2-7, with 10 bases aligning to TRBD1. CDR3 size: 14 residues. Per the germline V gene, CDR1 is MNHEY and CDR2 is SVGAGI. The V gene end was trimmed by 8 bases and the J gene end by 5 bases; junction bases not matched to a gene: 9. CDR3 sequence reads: CASVGRDRGHEQYF. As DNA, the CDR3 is TGTGCCAGCGTCGGACGGGACAGGGGACACGAGCAGTACTTC.

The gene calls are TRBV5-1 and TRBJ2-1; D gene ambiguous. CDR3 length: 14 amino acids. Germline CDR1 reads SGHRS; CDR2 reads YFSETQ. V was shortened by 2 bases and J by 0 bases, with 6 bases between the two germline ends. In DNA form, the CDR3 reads TGCGCCAGCAGCTTTAGGAGCTCCTACAATGAGCAGTTCTTC. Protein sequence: CASSFRSSYNEQFF.

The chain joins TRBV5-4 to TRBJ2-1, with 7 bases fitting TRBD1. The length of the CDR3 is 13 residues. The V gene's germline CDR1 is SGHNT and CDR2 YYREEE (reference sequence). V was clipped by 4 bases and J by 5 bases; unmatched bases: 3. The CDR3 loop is CASSITGDNEQFF. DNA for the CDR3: TGTGCCAGCAGCATTACAGGGGACAATGAGCAGTTCTTC.

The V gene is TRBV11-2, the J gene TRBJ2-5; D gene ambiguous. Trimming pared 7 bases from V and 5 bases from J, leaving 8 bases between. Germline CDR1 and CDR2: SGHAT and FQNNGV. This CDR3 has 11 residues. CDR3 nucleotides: TGTGCCAGCATGAAACAGGAGACCCAGTACTTC. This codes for CASMKQETQYF.

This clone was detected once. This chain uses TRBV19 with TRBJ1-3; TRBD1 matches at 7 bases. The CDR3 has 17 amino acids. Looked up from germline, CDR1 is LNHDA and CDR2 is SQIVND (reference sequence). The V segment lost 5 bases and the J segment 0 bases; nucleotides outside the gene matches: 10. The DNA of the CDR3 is TGTGCCAGTAGTCCGCGGACAGGCCTGAGCTCTGGAAACACCATATATTTT. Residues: CASSPRTGLSSGNTIYF.

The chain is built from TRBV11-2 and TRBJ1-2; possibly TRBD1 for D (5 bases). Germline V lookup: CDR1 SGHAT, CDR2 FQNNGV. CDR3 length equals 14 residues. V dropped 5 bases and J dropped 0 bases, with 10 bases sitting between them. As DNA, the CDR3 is TGTGCCAGCAGCAAAGACAGTCCTAACTATGGCTACACCTTC. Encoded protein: CASSKDSPNYGYTF.

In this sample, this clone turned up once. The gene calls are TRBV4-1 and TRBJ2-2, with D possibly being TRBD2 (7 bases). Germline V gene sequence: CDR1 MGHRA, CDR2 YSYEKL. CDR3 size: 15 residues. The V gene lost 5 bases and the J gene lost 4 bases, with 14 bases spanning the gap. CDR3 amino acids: CASSYGGLGTGELFF. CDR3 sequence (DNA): TGCGCCAGCAGCTACGGGGGGCTTGGCACCGGGGAGCTGTTTTTT.

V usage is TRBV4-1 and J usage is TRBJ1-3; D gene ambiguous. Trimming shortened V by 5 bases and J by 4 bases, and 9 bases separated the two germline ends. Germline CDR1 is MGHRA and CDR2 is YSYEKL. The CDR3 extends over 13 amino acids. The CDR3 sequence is CASSSDLGNTIYF. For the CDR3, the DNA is TGCGCCAGCAGCTCTGACTTGGGAAACACCATATATTTT.

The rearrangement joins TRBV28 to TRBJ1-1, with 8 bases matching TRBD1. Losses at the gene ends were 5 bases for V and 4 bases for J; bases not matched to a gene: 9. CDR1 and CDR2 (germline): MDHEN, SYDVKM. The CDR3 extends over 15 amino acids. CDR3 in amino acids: CASSPLDRDGTEAFF. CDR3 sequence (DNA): TGTGCCAGCAGTCCACTGGACAGGGATGGCACTGAAGCTTTCTTT. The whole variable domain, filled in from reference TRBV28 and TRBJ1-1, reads DVKVTQSSRYLVKRTGEKVFLECVQDMDHENMFWYRQDPGLGLRLIYFSYDVKMKEKGDIPEGYSVSREKKERFSLILESASTNQTSMYLCASSPLDRDGTEAFFGQGTRLTVV.

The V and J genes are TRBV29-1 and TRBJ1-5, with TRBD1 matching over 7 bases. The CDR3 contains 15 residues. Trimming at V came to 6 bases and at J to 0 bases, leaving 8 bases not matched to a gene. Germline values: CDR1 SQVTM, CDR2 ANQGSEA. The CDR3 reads CSVAKTGNSNQPQHF. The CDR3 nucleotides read TGCAGCGTCGCTAAGACAGGGAATAGCAATCAGCCCCAGCATTTT.

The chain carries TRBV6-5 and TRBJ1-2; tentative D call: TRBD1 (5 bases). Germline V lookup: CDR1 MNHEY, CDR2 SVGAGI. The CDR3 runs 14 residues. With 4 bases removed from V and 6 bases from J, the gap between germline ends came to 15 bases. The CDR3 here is CASSSGGRWDGYTF. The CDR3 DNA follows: TGTGCCAGCAGTTCCGGGGGGAGATGGGATGGCTACACCTTC.

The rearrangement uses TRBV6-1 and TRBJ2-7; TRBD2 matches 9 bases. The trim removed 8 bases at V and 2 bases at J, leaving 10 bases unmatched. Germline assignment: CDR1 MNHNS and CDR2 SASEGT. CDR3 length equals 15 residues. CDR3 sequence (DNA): TGTGCCAGCCAAGTAGTGAGCGGGGGGCCCTACGAGCAGTACTTC. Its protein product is CASQVVSGGPYEQYF.

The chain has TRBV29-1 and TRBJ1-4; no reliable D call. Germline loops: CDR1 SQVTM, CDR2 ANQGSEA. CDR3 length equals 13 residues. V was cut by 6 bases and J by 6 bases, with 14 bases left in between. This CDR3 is CSVGERGDEKLFF. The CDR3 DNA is TGCAGCGTCGGGGAACGTGGAGATGAAAAACTGTTTTTT.

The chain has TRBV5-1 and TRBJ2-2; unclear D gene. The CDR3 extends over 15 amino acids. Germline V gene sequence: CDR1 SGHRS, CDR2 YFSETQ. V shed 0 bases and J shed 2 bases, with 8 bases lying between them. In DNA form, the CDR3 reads TGCGCCAGCAGCTTGGAACAGAGTAACACCGGGGAGCTGTTTTTT. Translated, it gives CASSLEQSNTGELFF.

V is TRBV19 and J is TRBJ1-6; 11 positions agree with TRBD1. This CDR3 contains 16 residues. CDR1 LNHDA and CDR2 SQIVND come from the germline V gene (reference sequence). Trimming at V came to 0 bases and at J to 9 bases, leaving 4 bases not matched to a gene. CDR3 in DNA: TGTGCCAGTAGTATAGACGGGACAGGGGGAAGTTCACCCCTCCACTTT. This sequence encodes CASSIDGTGGSSPLHF. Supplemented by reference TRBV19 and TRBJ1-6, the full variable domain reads DGGITQSPKYLFRKEGQNVTLSCEQNLNHDAMYWYRQDPGQGLRLIYYSQIVNDFQKGDIAEGYSVSREKKESFPLTVTSAQKNPTAFYLCASSIDGTGGSSPLHFGNGTRLTVT.

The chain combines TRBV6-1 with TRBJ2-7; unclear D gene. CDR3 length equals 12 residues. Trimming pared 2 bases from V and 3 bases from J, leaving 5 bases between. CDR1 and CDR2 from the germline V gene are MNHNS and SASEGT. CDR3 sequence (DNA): TGTGCCAGCAGTGAAAGCCACTACGAGCAGTACTTC. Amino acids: CASSESHYEQYF.